These 4 T cell receptor beta chains originate from one sample sequenced in a study of OX40 agonist ivuxolimab in advanced cancers. Assay: immunoSEQ multiplex PCR; the TCRdb copy retains only in-frame clones and omits some. Altogether about 31,000 clones are present, 80% to 90% being singletons, with the ten largest covering 31%. The sequencing here drew on CD4+ or CD8+ T cells sorted from blood, taken in a trial of the OX40 agonist ivuxolimab. The receptors were sampled from an adult with an advanced solid tumor such as melanoma, head and neck, liver or kidney cancer.

This clone was detected only once. The chain has TRBV28 and TRBJ1-5, with D possibly TRBD1 on 6 matching bases. V dropped 10 bases and J dropped 0 bases, with 16 bases sitting between them. The germline gives CDR1 MDHEN, CDR2 SYDVKM. The CDR3 contains 15 residues. DNA for the CDR3: TGTGCCACCTATAGCAACAGGGCTAGCAATCAGCCCCAGCATTTT. The encoded protein is CATYSNRASNQPQHF.

V and J are TRBV4-1 and TRBJ1-5, with no clear D. Germline CDR1 MGHRA, CDR2 YSYEKL. CDR3 length: 13 amino acids. The germline V and J ends were trimmed by 2 bases and 7 bases, with 9 bases remaining between them. This chain's CDR3 is CASSQNGGQPQHF. The CDR3 DNA is TGCGCCAGCAGCCAAAACGGTGGACAGCCCCAGCATTTT.

The chain recombines TRBV28 with TRBJ2-7, with a possible D match to TRBD2 (6 bases). This CDR3 is 14 amino acids long. Trimming left V 1 base short and J 4 bases short, with 11 bases between. Germline assignment: CDR1 MDHEN and CDR2 SYDVKM. The chain's CDR3 is CASSLLRERYEQYF. DNA of the CDR3: TGTGCCAGCAGTTTATTGCGGGAACGGTACGAGCAGTACTTC.

The V and J genes are TRBV28 and TRBJ1-2; 8 bases are a match to TRBD1. V dropped 7 bases and J dropped 4; count of bases not matched to a gene: 8. Germline V CDR1 and CDR2: MDHEN, SYDVKM. The CDR3 is 14 amino acids. The CDR3 DNA reads TGTGCCAGCACCTTGCGGACAGGGCTCTATGGCTACACCTTC. Its translation: CASTLRTGLYGYTF.